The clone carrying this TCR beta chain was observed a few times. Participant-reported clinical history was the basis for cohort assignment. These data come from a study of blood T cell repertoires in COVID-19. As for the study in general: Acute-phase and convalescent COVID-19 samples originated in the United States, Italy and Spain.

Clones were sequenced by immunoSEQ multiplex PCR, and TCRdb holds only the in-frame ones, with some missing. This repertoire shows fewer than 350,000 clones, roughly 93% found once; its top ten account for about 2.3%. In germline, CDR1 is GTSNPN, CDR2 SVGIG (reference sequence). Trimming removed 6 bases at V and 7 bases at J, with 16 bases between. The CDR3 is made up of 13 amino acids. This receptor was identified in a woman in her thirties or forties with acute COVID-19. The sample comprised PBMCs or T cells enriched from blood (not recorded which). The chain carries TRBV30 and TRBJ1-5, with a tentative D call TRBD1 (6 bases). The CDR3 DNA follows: TGTGCCTGCATCCGACAGGTTATACAGCCCCAGCATTTT. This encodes CACIRQVIQPQHF.